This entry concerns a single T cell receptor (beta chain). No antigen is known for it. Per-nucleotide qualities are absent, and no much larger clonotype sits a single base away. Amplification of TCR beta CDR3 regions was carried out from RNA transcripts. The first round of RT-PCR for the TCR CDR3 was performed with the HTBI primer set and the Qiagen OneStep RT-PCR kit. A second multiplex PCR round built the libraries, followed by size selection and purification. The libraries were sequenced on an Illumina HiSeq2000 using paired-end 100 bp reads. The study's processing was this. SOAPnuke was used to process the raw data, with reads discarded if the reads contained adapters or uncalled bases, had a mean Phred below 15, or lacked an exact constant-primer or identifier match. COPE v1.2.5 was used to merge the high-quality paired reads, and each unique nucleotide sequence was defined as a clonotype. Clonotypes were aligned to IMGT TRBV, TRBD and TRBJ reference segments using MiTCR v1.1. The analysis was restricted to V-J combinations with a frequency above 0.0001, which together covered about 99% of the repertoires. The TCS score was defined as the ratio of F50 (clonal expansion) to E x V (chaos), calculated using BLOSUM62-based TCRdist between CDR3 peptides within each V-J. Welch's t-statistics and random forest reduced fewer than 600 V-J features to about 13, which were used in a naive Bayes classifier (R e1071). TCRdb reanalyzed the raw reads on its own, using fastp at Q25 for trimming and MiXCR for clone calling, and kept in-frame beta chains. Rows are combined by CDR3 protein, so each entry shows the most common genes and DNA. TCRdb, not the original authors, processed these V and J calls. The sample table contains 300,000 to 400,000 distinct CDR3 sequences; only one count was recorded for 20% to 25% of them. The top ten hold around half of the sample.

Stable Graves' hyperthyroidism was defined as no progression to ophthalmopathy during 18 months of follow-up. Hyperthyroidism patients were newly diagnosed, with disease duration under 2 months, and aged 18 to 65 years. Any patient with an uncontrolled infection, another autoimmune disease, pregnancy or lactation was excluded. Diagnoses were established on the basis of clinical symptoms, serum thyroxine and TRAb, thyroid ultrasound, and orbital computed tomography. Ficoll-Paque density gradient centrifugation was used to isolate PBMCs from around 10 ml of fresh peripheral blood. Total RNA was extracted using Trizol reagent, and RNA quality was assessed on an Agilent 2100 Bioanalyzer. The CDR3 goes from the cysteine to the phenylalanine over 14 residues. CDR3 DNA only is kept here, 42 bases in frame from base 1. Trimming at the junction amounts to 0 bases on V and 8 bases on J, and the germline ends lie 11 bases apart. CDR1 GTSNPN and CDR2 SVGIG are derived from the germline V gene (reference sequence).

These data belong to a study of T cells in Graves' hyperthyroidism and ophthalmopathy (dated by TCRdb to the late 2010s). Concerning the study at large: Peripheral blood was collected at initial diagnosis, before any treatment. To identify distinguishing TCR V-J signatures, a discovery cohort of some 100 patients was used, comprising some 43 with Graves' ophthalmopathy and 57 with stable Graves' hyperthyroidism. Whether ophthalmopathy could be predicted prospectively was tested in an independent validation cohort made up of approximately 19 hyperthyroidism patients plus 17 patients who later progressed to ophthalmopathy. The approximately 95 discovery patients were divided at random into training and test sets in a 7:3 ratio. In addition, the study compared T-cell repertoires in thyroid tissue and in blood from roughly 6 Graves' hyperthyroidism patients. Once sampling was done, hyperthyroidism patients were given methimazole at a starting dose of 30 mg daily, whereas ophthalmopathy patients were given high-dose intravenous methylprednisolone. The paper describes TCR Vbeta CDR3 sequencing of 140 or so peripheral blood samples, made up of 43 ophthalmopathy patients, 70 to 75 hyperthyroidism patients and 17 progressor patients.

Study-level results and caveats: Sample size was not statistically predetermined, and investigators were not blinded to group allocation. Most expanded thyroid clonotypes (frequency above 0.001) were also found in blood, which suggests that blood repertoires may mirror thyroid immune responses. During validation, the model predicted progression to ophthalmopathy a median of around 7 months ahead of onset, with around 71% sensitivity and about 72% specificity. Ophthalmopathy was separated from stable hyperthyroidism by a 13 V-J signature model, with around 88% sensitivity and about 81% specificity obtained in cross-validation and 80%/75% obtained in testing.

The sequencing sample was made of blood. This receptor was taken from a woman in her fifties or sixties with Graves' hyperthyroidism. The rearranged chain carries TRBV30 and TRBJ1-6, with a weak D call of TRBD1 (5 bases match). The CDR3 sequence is CAWSVRGIDSPLHF. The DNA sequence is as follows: TGTGCCTGGAGTGTCCGGGGGATTGATTCACCCCTCCACTTT. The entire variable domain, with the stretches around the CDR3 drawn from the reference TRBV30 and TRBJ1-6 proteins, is SQTIHQWPATLVQPVGSPLSLECTVEGTSNPNLYWYRQAAGRGLQLLFYSVGIGQISSEVPQNLSASRPQDRQFILSSKKLLLSDSGFYLCAWSVRGIDSPLHFGNGTRLTVT.